The 8 T cell receptor beta chains in this list originate from one sample, sequenced in a study of cytomegalovirus exposure and HLA in healthy donors. PCR employed 60 Vbeta and 13 Jbeta primers. Assay: immunoSEQ multiplex PCR; the TCRdb copy retains only in-frame clones and omits some. In the table there are 89,000 or so clones, approximately 85% of which are singletons. Sequencing was performed on PBMCs. These receptors were taken from a woman younger than 35 in good health and CMV-seropositive.

This clone was seen a handful of times. The chain uses TRBV4-2 and TRBJ1-1, with no clear D. Deletions cut 4 bases from V and 1 base from J, with 13 bases between. The CDR3 totals 15 residues. Germline CDR1 is LGHNA and CDR2 is YNFKEQ. The DNA for the CDR3 is TGTGCCAGCAGCCTCGTCCAGATGAAGAACACTGAAGCTTTCTTT. Its protein is CASSLVQMKNTEAFF.

The chain is built from TRBV7-6 and TRBJ2-2; D may be TRBD2 (5 bases). Per germline, CDR1 SGHVS and CDR2 FNYEAQ. V shed 5 bases and J shed 1 base, with 8 bases lying between them. The CDR3 has 14 amino acids. CDR3 sequence (DNA): TGTGCCAGCAGCCCTAGCTGGAACACCGGGGAGCTGTTTTTT. Translated, it gives CASSPSWNTGELFF.

This clone has just a few counts. The chain couples TRBV6-5 to TRBJ1-1, with no clear D. CDR3 length: 13 residues. Germline V gene lookup returns CDR1 MNHEY and CDR2 SVGAGI. V gave up 6 bases and J gave up 1 base, with 9 bases separating them. CDR3 protein: CASRPTENTEAFF. For the CDR3, the DNA is TGTGCCAGCAGACCTACAGAGAACACTGAAGCTTTCTTT.

Here the CDR3 DNA reads TGTGCCAGCAGCTCGACAGGGGGCGCGGGTGAAAAACTGTTTTTT. Its translation: CASSSTGGAGEKLFF. The chain is built from TRBV7-9 and TRBJ1-4; 10 bases line up with TRBD1. CDR1 and CDR2 from the germline V gene are SEHNR and FQNEAQ (reference sequence). Unmatched junction bases numbered 6, after V lost 4 bases and J lost 7 bases. The CDR3 covers 15 residues.

This clone occurred once. The chain couples TRBV6-5 to TRBJ2-5; D gene uncertain. The CDR3 has 15 residues. Trimming left V 2 bases short and J 0 bases short, with 10 bases between. The germline gives CDR1 MNHEY, CDR2 SVGAGI. The CDR3 spells CASSYRSRNQETQYF. DNA of the CDR3: TGTGCCAGCAGTTACCGTAGCAGAAACCAAGAGACCCAGTACTTC.

In its sample, this clone was seen many times. The chain links TRBV19 to TRBJ2-4; D unresolved. Trimming pared 6 bases from V and 6 bases from J, leaving 18 bases between. CDR1 is LNHDA, CDR2 SQIVND, per germline (reference sequence). The CDR3 has 15 residues. CDR3 nucleotides: TGTGCCAGTAGCGACCTGGAGATAGATTTAAACATTCAGTACTTC. Translated, it gives CASSDLEIDLNIQYF.

This clone showed up just once. The chain couples TRBV28 to TRBJ2-7; D may be TRBD1 (5 bases). Deletions cut 2 bases from V and 7 bases from J, with 15 bases between. Per the germline V gene, CDR1 is MDHEN and CDR2 is SYDVKM. The length of the CDR3 is 14 residues. CDR3 residues: CASSLIDRVGEQYF. The CDR3, as DNA: TGTGCCAGCAGTTTAATCGACAGAGTGGGGGAGCAGTACTTC. The full variable domain, with the rest looked up from reference TRBV28 and TRBJ2-7, is DVKVTQSSRYLVKRTGEKVFLECVQDMDHENMFWYRQDPGLGLRLIYFSYDVKMKEKGDIPEGYSVSREKKERFSLILESASTNQTSMYLCASSLIDRVGEQYFGPGTRLTVT.

This chain connects TRBV4-1 to TRBJ1-5; D is undetermined. The length of the CDR3 is 13 residues. CDR1 is MGHRA, CDR2 YSYEKL, per germline. The ends were cut back, 2 bases at V and 7 bases at J, with 9 bases in the middle. The CDR3 bases are TGCGCCAGCAGCCAACTGGTTGCGCAGCCCCAGCATTTT. Its protein is CASSQLVAQPQHF.